The 14 T cell receptor beta chains in this list originate from one sample, sequenced in a study of T cell clones after liver transplantation. Sequencing used immunoSEQ multiplex PCR; TCRdb keeps in-frame clones, though not all of them. The sample has some 110,000 clones, 75% to 85% seen once. The sequenced sample was CD4+ T cells from blood, obtained before liver transplant. The receptors originated from a human donor who received a liver transplant.

V usage is TRBV18 and J usage is TRBJ1-2; D unclear. The CDR3 has 13 amino acids. The germline V gene has CDR1 KGHSH and CDR2 LQKENI. The germline V and J ends were trimmed by 3 bases and 0 bases, with 5 bases remaining between them. For the CDR3, the DNA is TGTGCCAGCTCACCGACTTCTAACTATGGCTACACCTTC. Translating it yields CASSPTSNYGYTF.

V gene TRBV28 combines with J gene TRBJ2-1; D gene ambiguous. Germline lookup yields CDR1 MDHEN and CDR2 SYDVKM. V gave up 2 bases and J gave up 5 bases, with 10 bases separating them. CDR3 length: 14 residues. The CDR3, as DNA: TGTGCCAGCAGTTTAGTGGCTAGAAACAATGAGCAGTTCTTC. It is translated as CASSLVARNNEQFF.

The CDR3 bases are TGTGCCAGCAGTGGGACAGTGGATACGCAGTATTTT. This encodes CASSGTVDTQYF. The chain links TRBV5-4 to TRBJ2-3; 7 positions match TRBD1. Per the germline V gene, CDR1 is SGHNT and CDR2 is YYREEE (reference sequence). This CDR3 has 12 amino acids. The ends lost 5 bases at V and 6 bases at J; junction bases unmatched: 3.

The V and J genes are TRBV7-2 and TRBJ2-7; no firm D call. The CDR3 is made up of 14 amino acids. Trimming took 5 bases from V and 2 from J, leaving 13 bases between them. Looked up from germline, CDR1 is SGHTA and CDR2 is FQGNSA. The CDR3 DNA sequence: TGTGCCAGCAGCCGAACGAGGAGAACCTACGAGCAGTACTTC. Its translation is CASSRTRRTYEQYF.

This clone was observed a few times. The J gene is TRBJ2-7, the V gene TRBV18; either TRBD1 or TRBD2 may supply D (6 bases each). The CDR3 is made up of 16 amino acids. Trimming took off 0 bases at V and 0 bases at J, with 12 bases between the two ends. From germline, CDR1 is KGHSH and CDR2 LQKENI. The CDR3 protein is CASSPPSGGLSYEQYF. The CDR3, as DNA: TGTGCCAGCTCACCACCATCCGGGGGCCTCTCCTACGAGCAGTACTTC.

The rearrangement links TRBV9 to TRBJ2-1; D is unclear. CDR3 size: 15 residues. Deletions cut 4 bases from V and 9 bases from J, with 20 bases between. In germline, CDR1 is SGDLS, CDR2 YYNGEE. CDR3 residues: CASSPAPRVGGEQFF. In DNA form, the CDR3 reads TGTGCCAGCAGCCCAGCCCCCCGTGTGGGCGGTGAGCAGTTCTTC.

This clone was seen a few times. The chain is built from TRBV10-1 and TRBJ2-3; TRBD1 or TRBD2 may be the D gene (5 bases each). With 10 bases removed from V and 0 bases from J, the gap between germline ends came to 14 bases. The CDR3 runs 14 residues. CDR1 is WNHNN and CDR2 is SYGVQD in the germline V gene (reference sequence). The DNA of the CDR3 is TGCGCCAAGTTGAGGGGATTAAGCACAGATACGCAGTATTTT. It codes for CAKLRGLSTDTQYF.

This clone is a singleton in its sample. The chain joins TRBV27 to TRBJ2-3, with D maybe TRBD1 (6 bases). CDR1 is MNHEY and CDR2 is SMNVEV in the germline V gene (reference sequence). V lost 4 bases, J lost 2 bases, and 10 bases lay in between. This CDR3 region has 14 residues. The CDR3, as DNA: TGTGCCAGCAGTTCCCAGGGGTACACAGATACGCAGTATTTT. As protein: CASSSQGYTDTQYF.

The chain uses TRBV15 and TRBJ2-5; 8 bases agree with TRBD1. Trimming at V came to 1 base and at J to 4 bases, leaving 8 bases not matched to a gene. Per germline, CDR1 LNHNV and CDR2 YYDKDF (reference sequence). The CDR3 is 16 amino acids. CDR3 bases: TGTGCCACCAGCAGAGTGGGCAGGGGGCAAGTAGAGACCCAGTACTTC. This sequence encodes CATSRVGRGQVETQYF.

The chain links TRBV25-1 to TRBJ1-1, with a weak D call TRBD1 (6 bases). Germline V lookup: CDR1 MGHDK, CDR2 SYGVNS. Trimming took off 4 bases at V and 5 bases at J, with 17 bases between the two ends. The length of the CDR3 is 15 residues. The CDR3 sequence: CASSGISGALTEAFF. CDR3 in DNA: TGTGCCAGCAGTGGGATATCAGGGGCGCTTACTGAAGCTTTCTTT. The full variable domain, rest sourced from reference TRBV25-1 and TRBJ1-1, is EADIYQTPRYLVIGTGKKITLECSQTMGHDKMYWYQQDPGMELHLIHYSYGVNSTEKGDLSSESTVSRIRTEHFPLTLESARPSHTSQYLCASSGISGALTEAFFGQGTRLTVV.

V usage is TRBV5-6 and J usage is TRBJ2-5, with D tentatively TRBD1 or TRBD2 (5 bases each). V lost 0 bases to trimming and J lost 2 bases, with 14 bases between them. Germline assignment: CDR1 SGHDT and CDR2 YYEEEE. This CDR3 region has 16 residues. The CDR3 coding sequence is TGTGCCAGCAGCTTGGACCGGGGCCTACCACAAGAGACCCAGTACTTC. Residues: CASSLDRGLPQETQYF.

The chain links TRBV28 to TRBJ2-5, with 10 bases fitting TRBD1. The length of the CDR3 is 15 residues. Germline CDR1 is MDHEN and CDR2 is SYDVKM. V lost 6 bases, J lost 5 bases, and 9 bases stayed unmatched. The DNA for the CDR3 is TGTGCCAGCAGACCCCCGGGACAGGGGAAGGAGACCCAGTACTTC. It specifies CASRPPGQGKETQYF. The whole variable domain, remainder taken from reference TRBV28 and TRBJ2-5, is DVKVTQSSRYLVKRTGEKVFLECVQDMDHENMFWYRQDPGLGLRLIYFSYDVKMKEKGDIPEGYSVSREKKERFSLILESASTNQTSMYLCASRPPGQGKETQYFGPGTRLLVL.

V usage is TRBV6-1 and J usage is TRBJ1-4; D not certain. The CDR3 contains 8 residues. Trimming cost V 10 bases and J 17 bases, with 11 bases left between them. The germline CDR1 and CDR2 sequences are MNHNS and SASEGT. CDR3 protein: CATQPGFF. Written as DNA, the CDR3 is TGTGCCACCCAGCCCGGCTTTTTT.

The chain carries TRBV18 and TRBJ2-7; D ambiguous. Germline V gives CDR1 KGHSH, CDR2 LQKENI. The CDR3 length is 15 residues. Trimming left V 2 bases short and J 1 base short, with 12 bases between. The CDR3 DNA reads as TGTGCCAGCTCACCATCCCAGCTGACTTCCTACGAGCAGTACTTC. Translated: CASSPSQLTSYEQYF. The full variable domain, in which reference TRBV18 and TRBJ2-7 provide the parts outside the CDR3, is NAGVMQNPRHLVRRRGQEARLRCSPMKGHSHVYWYRQLPEEGLKFMVYLQKENIIDESGMPKERFSAEFPKEGPSILRIQQVVRGDSAAYFCASSPSQLTSYEQYFGPGTRLTVT.